The source of this T cell receptor (beta chain) is a study of cytomegalovirus exposure and HLA in healthy donors. Notes on the study in general: According to a subsequent analysis, TCR clusters from the first cohort were inclined to appear together in the roughly 130 validation repertoires.

Germline V gives CDR1 MNHNS, CDR2 SASEGT. This CDR3 spans 15 amino acids. J gave up 9 bases and V 3 bases, and 10 bases lay outside the gene matches. The table came from immunoSEQ multiplex PCR; TCRdb's copy has only in-frame clones and leaves some out. The table records about 130,000 clones, approximately 94% of them present only once. With respect to this clone: Its antigen is currently unknown.

Sequencing input: PBMCs. The receptor was isolated from a young man in good health and CMV-seropositive. The chain links TRBV6-1 to TRBJ2-5; 10 bases line up with TRBD1. The CDR3 region is CASSDPGQGRRAQYF. As DNA, the CDR3 is TGTGCCAGCAGTGACCCGGGACAGGGGCGTCGGGCCCAGTACTTC.